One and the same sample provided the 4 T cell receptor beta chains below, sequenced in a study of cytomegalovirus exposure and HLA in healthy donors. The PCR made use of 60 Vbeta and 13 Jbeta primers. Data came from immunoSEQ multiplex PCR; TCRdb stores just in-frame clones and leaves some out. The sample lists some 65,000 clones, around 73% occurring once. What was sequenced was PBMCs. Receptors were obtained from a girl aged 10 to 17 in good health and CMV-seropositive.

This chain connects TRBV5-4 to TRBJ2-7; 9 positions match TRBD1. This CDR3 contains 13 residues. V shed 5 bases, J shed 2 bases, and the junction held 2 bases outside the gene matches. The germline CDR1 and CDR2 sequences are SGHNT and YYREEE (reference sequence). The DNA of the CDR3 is TGTGCCAGCAGGAGACAGGGGGCCTACGAGCAGTACTTC. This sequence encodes CASRRQGAYEQYF.

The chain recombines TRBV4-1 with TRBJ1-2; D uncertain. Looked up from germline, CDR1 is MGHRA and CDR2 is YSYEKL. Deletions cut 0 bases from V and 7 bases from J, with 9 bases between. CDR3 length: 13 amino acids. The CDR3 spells CASSQEWSLGYTF. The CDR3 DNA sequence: TGCGCCAGCAGCCAAGAGTGGAGCCTTGGCTACACCTTC.

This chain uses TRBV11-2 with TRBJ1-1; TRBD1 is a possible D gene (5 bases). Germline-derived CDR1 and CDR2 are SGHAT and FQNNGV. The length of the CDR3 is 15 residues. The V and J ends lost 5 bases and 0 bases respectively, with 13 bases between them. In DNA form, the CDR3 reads TGTGCCAGCAGCCGCGCCCAGGGTATGAACACTGAAGCTTTCTTT. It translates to CASSRAQGMNTEAFF.

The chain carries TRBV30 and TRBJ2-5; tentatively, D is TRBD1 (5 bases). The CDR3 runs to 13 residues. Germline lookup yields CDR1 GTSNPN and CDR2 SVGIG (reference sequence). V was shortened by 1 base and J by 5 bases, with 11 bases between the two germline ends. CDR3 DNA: TGTGCCTGGAGTGGAGAATCAGGGGAGACCCAGTACTTC. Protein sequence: CAWSGESGETQYF.